These T cell receptor beta chains were read from a single sample in a study of T-cell memory formation after mild COVID-19. TCRdb redid the calling of the 5' RACE reads with MiXCR, one entry per CDR3 protein. The repertoire includes 550,000 to 700,000 distinct CDR3 sequences, 15% to 20% of them detected once, and 8.1% sits in the top ten. The sample was PBMCs or a T cell subset sorted from them (not recorded which). The receptors were sampled from an adult woman who had mild COVID-19 (a few samples of this study predate the infection). Cell type and time point are not known. Each CDR3 is given with its conserved first and last residue. D genes are given only for firm matches. Only part of the rows carry a size: once, few, many, or a class if the clone is expanded.

clone_size	j_call	v_call	d_call	cdr3_aa	cdr3_nt
-	TRBJ1-4	TRBV4-1	-	CASSQDLEKEKLFF	TGCGCCAGCAGCCAAGACTTGGAGAAAGAAAAACTGTTTTTT
few	TRBJ2-7	TRBV6-6	-	CASSPQTDGSYEQYF	TGTGCCAGCAGTCCCCAAACCGACGGCTCCTACGAGCAGTACTTC
few	TRBJ2-1	TRBV24-1	TRBD1	CATSGQTGPDNEQFF	TGTGCCACCAGTGGACAGACAGGGCCCGACAATGAGCAGTTCTTC
few	TRBJ2-1	TRBV20-1	-	CSAVDTRVYNEQFF	TGCAGTGCTGTGGACACTAGAGTATACAATGAGCAGTTCTTC
-	TRBJ2-1	TRBV6-7	-	CASKLGDRDNEQFF	TGTGCCAGCAAGTTGGGCGACAGAGACAATGAGCAGTTCTTC
-	TRBJ1-3	TRBV11-3	-	CASSLGASRSGNTIYF	TGTGCCAGCAGCTTAGGGGCATCACGCTCTGGAAACACCATATATTTT
-	TRBJ2-5	TRBV24-1	TRBD2	CATSDSRTSGQTQTQYF	TGTGCCACCAGTGATTCTCGGACTAGCGGGCAGACCCAGACCCAGTACTTC
many	TRBJ2-1	TRBV7-6	TRBD2	CASSLNAGGPGEQFF	TGTGCCAGCAGCTTAAACGCGGGAGGGCCCGGTGAGCAGTTCTTC
-	TRBJ2-2	TRBV7-2	TRBD2	CASSFRTSGENTGELFF	TGTGCCAGCAGCTTCCGGACTAGCGGGGAAAACACCGGGGAGCTGTTTTTT
-	TRBJ2-5	TRBV7-2	-	CASSLQAGNQETQYF	TGTGCCAGCAGCTTGCAGGCGGGGAACCAAGAGACCCAGTACTTC
few	TRBJ2-5	TRBV7-2	-	CASTSRGYPQETQYF	TGTGCCAGCACGAGTCGGGGTTACCCACAAGAGACCCAGTACTTC
-	TRBJ2-5	TRBV11-3	-	CASSLGVKETQYF	TGTGCCAGCAGCTTAGGGGTCAAAGAGACCCAGTACTTC
-	TRBJ1-6	TRBV2	-	CASSVGSVQGSPLHF	TGTGCCAGCAGCGTGGGGTCAGTCCAGGGTTCACCCCTCCACTTT
few	TRBJ1-6	TRBV6-5	-	CASSYGQATNSPLHF	TGTGCCAGCAGTTACGGTCAAGCAACTAATTCACCCCTCCACTTT
few	TRBJ2-7	TRBV7-9	TRBD2	CASSSTSGGFTQYF	TGTGCCAGCAGCTCGACTAGCGGGGGGTTCACGCAGTACTTC
-	TRBJ1-1	TRBV7-6	-	CASSPGPYEAFF	TGTGCCAGCAGCCCTGGCCCTTATGAAGCTTTCTTT
few	TRBJ2-3	TRBV11-2	-	CASSRRATDTQYF	TGTGCCAGCAGCCGAAGGGCCACAGATACGCAGTATTTT
few	TRBJ2-7	TRBV7-9	TRBD1	CASSLAGQYEQYF	TGTGCCAGCAGCTTAGCGGGACAGTACGAGCAGTACTTC
few	TRBJ1-3	TRBV12-3/TRBV12-4	-	CASSLALAGAGNTIYF	TGTGCCAGCAGTTTAGCGTTAGCAGGGGCTGGAAACACCATATATTTT
many	TRBJ2-1	TRBV5-1	-	CASSLGASDVEQFF	TGCGCCAGCAGCTTGGGCGCCTCGGATGTGGAGCAGTTCTTC
few	TRBJ1-6	TRBV20-1	TRBD1	CSAAGDRNNSPLHF	TGCAGTGCTGCAGGGGACAGAAATAATTCACCCCTCCACTTT
-	TRBJ2-3	TRBV6-6	TRBD2	CASRPAAGGSTDTQYF	TGTGCCAGCAGACCAGCGGCGGGGGGAAGCACAGATACGCAGTATTTT
few	TRBJ1-6	TRBV7-9	-	CASSIRAGSTGGSPLHF	TGTGCCAGCAGCATCAGGGCTGGGTCCACAGGAGGTTCACCCCTCCACTTT
-	TRBJ1-5	TRBV15	-	CATSQRGDGGQPQHF	TGTGCCACCAGCCAGAGGGGGGACGGTGGTCAGCCCCAGCATTTT
-	TRBJ2-1	TRBV11-2	-	CASSLLITTAYNEQFF	TGTGCCAGCAGCTTATTGATCACAACCGCCTACAATGAGCAGTTCTTC
few	TRBJ1-2	TRBV9	-	CASSDRSYGYTF	TGTGCCAGCAGCGACAGAAGCTATGGCTACACCTTC